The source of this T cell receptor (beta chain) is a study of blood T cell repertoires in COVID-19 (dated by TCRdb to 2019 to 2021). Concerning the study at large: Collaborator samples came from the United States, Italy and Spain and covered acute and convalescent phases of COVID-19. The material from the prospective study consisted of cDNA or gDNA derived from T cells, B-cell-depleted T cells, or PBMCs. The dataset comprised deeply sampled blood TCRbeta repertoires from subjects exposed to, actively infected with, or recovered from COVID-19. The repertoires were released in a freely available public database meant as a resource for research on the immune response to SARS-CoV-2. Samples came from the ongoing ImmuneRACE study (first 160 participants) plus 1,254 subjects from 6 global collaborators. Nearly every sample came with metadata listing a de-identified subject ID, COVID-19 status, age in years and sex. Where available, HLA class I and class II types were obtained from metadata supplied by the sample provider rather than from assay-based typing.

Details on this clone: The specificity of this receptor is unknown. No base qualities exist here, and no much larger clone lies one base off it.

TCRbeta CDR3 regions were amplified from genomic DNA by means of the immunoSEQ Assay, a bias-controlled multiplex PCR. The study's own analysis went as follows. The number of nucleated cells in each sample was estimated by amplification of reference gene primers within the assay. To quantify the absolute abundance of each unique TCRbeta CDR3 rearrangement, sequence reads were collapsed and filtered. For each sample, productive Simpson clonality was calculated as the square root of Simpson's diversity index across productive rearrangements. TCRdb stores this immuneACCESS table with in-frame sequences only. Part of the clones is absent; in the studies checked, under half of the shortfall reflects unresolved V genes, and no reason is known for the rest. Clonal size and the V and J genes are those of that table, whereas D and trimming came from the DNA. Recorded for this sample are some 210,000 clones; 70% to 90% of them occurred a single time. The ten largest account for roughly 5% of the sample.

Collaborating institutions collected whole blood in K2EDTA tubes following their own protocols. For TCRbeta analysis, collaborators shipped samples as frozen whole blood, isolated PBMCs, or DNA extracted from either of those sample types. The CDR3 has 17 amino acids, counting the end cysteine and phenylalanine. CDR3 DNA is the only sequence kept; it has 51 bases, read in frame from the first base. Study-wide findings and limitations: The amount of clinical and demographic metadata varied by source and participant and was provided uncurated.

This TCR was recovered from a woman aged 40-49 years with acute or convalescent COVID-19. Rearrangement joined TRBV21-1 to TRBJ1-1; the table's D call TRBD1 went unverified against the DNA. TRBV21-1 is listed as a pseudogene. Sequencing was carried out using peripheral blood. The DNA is TGTGCCAGCAGCAAACGGCGCCAGGGAAGTCGGAACACTGAAGCTTTCTTT. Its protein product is CASSKRRQGSRNTEAFF.